Following are 18 T cell receptor beta chains from one sample sequenced in a study of T-cell reconstitution after alpha-beta-depleted transplantation in children. As it was prepared, the TCRbeta library received unique molecular identifiers. TCRdb ran MiXCR on the PCR reads and lists one entry per CDR3 protein. In the table there are 250,000 to 350,000 distinct CDR3 sequences, around 25% of which are singletons. The material was PBMCs, mostly from graft donor cells, obtained 180 days after TCRalphabeta/CD19-depleted stem cell transplant. These receptors were collected from a male patient between 10 and 17 years old who had a stem cell transplant for acute lymphoblastic leukemia, so the T cells may come from the graft donor.

In the case of this clonotype: The germline gene is not matched at one end of the junction; a read error may be the cause. V usage is TRBV7-9 and J usage is TRBJ2-7; tentative D call: TRBD2 (6 bases). The CDR3 sequence is 16 residues long. Looked up from germline, CDR1 is SEHNR and CDR2 is FQNEAQ (reference sequence). The CDR3 loop is CTSSLARRLEAGEQYF. For the CDR3, the DNA is TGTACCAGCAGCTTAGCGCGGAGACTAGAGGCGGGAGAGCAGTACTTC. Drawing the rest from reference TRBV7-9 and TRBJ2-7, the complete variable domain is DTGVSQNPRHKITKRGQNVTFRCDPISEHNRLYWYRQTLGQGPEFLTYFQNEAQLEKSRLLSDRFSAERPKGSFSTLEIQRTEQGDSAMYLCTSSLARRLEAGEQYFGPGTRLTVT.

This clonotype was observed a handful of times. The CDR3 bases are TGCGCCAGCAGCTTGGTCTTTACCTCCGGGACAGATAACTATGGCTACACCTTC. It codes for CASSLVFTSGTDNYGYTF. The genes are TRBV5-1 and TRBJ1-2, with 7 positions matching TRBD1. Germline CDR1 is SGHRS and CDR2 is YFSETQ. The CDR3 extends over 18 amino acids. J was trimmed by 1 base and V by 0 bases; bases with no gene match: 12.

This clonotype was seen a few times. The V gene is TRBV12-5, the J gene TRBJ1-1; no definite D call. The V and J ends lost 0 bases and 8 bases respectively, with 7 bases between them. In germline, CDR1 is LGHNT, CDR2 FRNRAP. The CDR3 is 12 residues long. The CDR3 nucleotides are TGTGCTAGTGGTTTGGTTGGCGTAGAAGCTTTCTTT. Its protein is CASGLVGVEAFF.

This clonotype was observed a handful of times. The J gene is TRBJ1-1, the V gene TRBV4-1, with D unclear. The CDR3 extends over 14 amino acids. Looked up from germline, CDR1 is MGHRA and CDR2 is YSYEKL. Trimming took 1 base from V and 1 from J, leaving 7 bases between them. The CDR3 spells CASSQGRQNTEAFF. CDR3 sequence (DNA): TGCGCCAGCAGCCAAGGCAGGCAGAACACTGAAGCTTTCTTT.

CDR3 nucleotides: TGCAGCGTTGAAACATCCGGGCCTTACGGCGAGCAGTACTTC. It specifies CSVETSGPYGEQYF. The chain combines TRBV29-1 with TRBJ2-7, with unresolved D. The V gene lost 2 bases and the J gene lost 6 bases, with 17 bases spanning the gap. The CDR3 loop spans 14 amino acids. Germline V lookup: CDR1 SQVTM, CDR2 ANQGSEA.

This clonotype appeared a single time. The gene calls are TRBV12-3 or TRBV12-4 and TRBJ1-6; TRBD1 is a possible D gene (5 bases). Trimming shortened V by 5 bases and J by 5 bases, and 13 bases separated the two germline ends. The CDR3 has 15 residues. The CDR3 nucleotides are TGTGCCAGCAGTCACCGGGGGGAAGATAATTCACCCCTCCACTTT. Residues: CASSHRGEDNSPLHF.

The chain has TRBV12-5 and TRBJ2-3; D ambiguous. This CDR3 contains 14 residues. Trimming removed 1 base from V and 9 bases from J, with 14 bases in between. Germline CDR1 is LGHNT and CDR2 is FRNRAP. The CDR3 DNA reads TGTGCTAGTGGTTTGGGGAGAGAGGCAGGCACGCAGTATTTT. This gives the protein CASGLGREAGTQYF.

The genes are TRBV7-8 and TRBJ2-2; D is perhaps TRBD1 (6 bases). CDR1 and CDR2 from the germline V gene are SGHVS and FQNEAQ. The V gene lost 5 bases and the J gene lost 1 base, with 8 bases spanning the gap. This CDR3 region has 14 residues. CDR3 nucleotide sequence: TGTGCCAGCAGCCCGGGACAGAACACCGGGGAGCTGTTTTTT. Its protein product is CASSPGQNTGELFF.

This clonotype showed up just a few times. The chain joins TRBV29-1 to TRBJ2-3, with D maybe TRBD1 (6 bases). Germline V gives CDR1 SQVTM, CDR2 ANQGSEA. The CDR3 is 15 residues long. V lost 4 bases and J lost 11, with 25 bases in between. CDR3 sequence (DNA): TGCAGCGTTGCAGCGGCAAACAGGGACGGGACGGGGCAGTATTTT. It yields the protein CSVAAANRDGTGQYF.

A few counts support this clonotype. The chain is built from TRBV29-1 and TRBJ1-1, with no clear D. The CDR3 is 9 amino acids. Germline assignment: CDR1 SQVTM and CDR2 ANQGSEA. V was shortened by 8 bases and J by 7 bases, with 8 bases between the two germline ends. Written as DNA, the CDR3 is TGCAGCACCTCAGGTGAAGCTTTCTTT. It is translated as CSTSGEAFF.

A note on this clonotype: Being one base from a much bigger clone, this may be a read error. The rearrangement uses TRBV29-1 and TRBJ2-7, with 7 bases lining up with TRBD1. The CDR3 consists of 15 residues. CDR1 SQVTM and CDR2 ANQGSEA come from the germline V gene. CDR3 DNA: TGCAGCGTTGCAATTGCCTTGGACAGGACCTACGGGCAGTACTTC. Its protein product is CSVAIALDRTYGQYF.

This clonotype was counted at least ten times. The chain recombines TRBV5-1 with TRBJ1-1, with 8 bases identical to TRBD1. Unmatched junction bases numbered 3, after V lost 1 base and J lost 4 bases. The CDR3 is 14 amino acids. Germline V gene data show CDR1 as SGHRS and CDR2 as YFSETQ. The DNA of the CDR3 is TGCGCCAGCAGCTTGCAGGGGGCAAGCACTGAAGCTTTCTTT. This sequence encodes CASSLQGASTEAFF.

This clonotype was seen a few times. The chain uses TRBV4-1 and TRBJ2-7; D could derive from TRBD1 or TRBD2 (6 bases each). The CDR3 runs to 16 residues. V lost 6 bases and J lost 0, with 18 bases in between. Germline V gene lookup returns CDR1 MGHRA and CDR2 YSYEKL. CDR3 amino acids: CASSLGGPHSSYEQYF. In DNA, the CDR3 is TGCGCCAGCAGTCTAGGGGGGCCTCACAGCTCCTACGAGCAGTACTTC.

This CDR3 reads CATQGQGNTEAFF. The CDR3 DNA follows: TGTGCCACCCAAGGACAGGGCAACACTGAAGCTTTCTTT. The chain uses TRBV10-3 and TRBJ1-1, with 8 bases identical to TRBD1. Unmatched junction bases numbered 6, after V lost 10 bases and J lost 2 bases. The CDR3 has 13 amino acids. Germline values: CDR1 ENHRY, CDR2 SYGVKD.

This clonotype was observed a few times. The V gene is TRBV7-9, the J gene TRBJ1-1; tentative D call: TRBD1 (6 bases). Trimming shortened V by 4 bases and J by 1 base, and 10 bases separated the two germline ends. The CDR3 loop spans 14 amino acids. Germline values: CDR1 SEHNR, CDR2 FQNEAQ (reference sequence). The chain's CDR3 is CASSSARGNTEAFF. For the CDR3, the DNA is TGTGCCAGCAGCTCCGCCAGGGGGAACACTGAAGCTTTCTTT.

This clonotype was picked up a small number of times. This chain links TRBV20-1 with TRBJ2-7; 7 bases match TRBD2. This CDR3 is 12 amino acids long. Germline assignment: CDR1 DFQATT and CDR2 SNEGSKA (reference sequence). J gave up 3 bases and V 5 bases, and 4 bases lay outside the gene matches. The CDR3 spells CSAAGRYYEQYF. The CDR3 DNA sequence: TGCAGTGCTGCCGGGAGGTACTACGAGCAGTACTTC.

This clonotype was observed a handful of times. J is TRBJ2-5 and V is TRBV14; TRBD2 matches at 10 bases. Germline lookup yields CDR1 SGHDN and CDR2 FVKESK. Trimming removed 0 bases from V and 5 bases from J; junction bases left unmatched: 12. The CDR3 is made up of 18 amino acids. The CDR3 DNA reads as TGTGCCAGCAGCCAAGATCTCGCTAGCGGGAGAACGAGGGAGACCCAGTACTTC. Protein sequence: CASSQDLASGRTRETQYF.

The chain employs TRBV6-2 or TRBV6-3 and TRBJ2-1; TRBD2 matches at 7 bases. J was trimmed by 8 bases and V by 6 bases; bases with no gene match: 13. This CDR3 is 15 amino acids long. Germline loops: CDR1 MNHEY, CDR2 SVGEGT. CDR3 residues: CASSPSGIARYEQFF. The CDR3 region has the DNA TGTGCCAGCAGCCCCAGCGGGATAGCCCGGTATGAGCAGTTCTTC.